A selection of T cell receptor beta chains follows, all from one sample in a study of long-term antiretroviral therapy in people with HIV. Here immunoSEQ multiplex PCR was the method, and the copy in TCRdb shows in-frame clones only, minus some. The sample lists about 24,000 clones; 70% to 85% were seen once. The specimen comprised unsorted PBMCs, sampled 3 years after starting antiretroviral therapy. The receptors come from a middle-aged man with HIV. Each CDR3 is given with its conserved first and last residue. The D gene is left open where the match is weak. Clone size, where shown, is once, few, many, or a class for clones that have expanded.

clone size,V gene,J gene,D gene,CDR3 protein,CDR3 DNA
.,TRBV7-9,TRBJ2-3,TRBD1,CASSWVIGTGLADTQYF,TGTGCCAGCAGCTGGGTAATAGGGACAGGGCTGGCAGATACGCAGTATTTT
.,TRBV19,TRBJ1-2,TRBD1,CASRPGGLFGYTF,TGTGCCAGTAGGCCAGGGGGTTTGTTCGGCTACACCTTC
.,TRBV29-1,TRBJ1-3,.,CSASGPGNTIYF,TGCAGCGCCTCTGGCCCTGGAAACACCATATATTTT
once,TRBV11-2,TRBJ1-4,TRBD1,CASTQGQGEEKLFF,TGTGCCAGCACCCAGGGGCAGGGGGAAGAAAAACTGTTTTTT
.,TRBV27,TRBJ2-3,TRBD2,CASSSRTSGVTDTQYF,TGTGCCAGCAGTTCAAGGACTAGCGGGGTCACAGATACGCAGTATTTT
once,TRBV19,TRBJ2-2,TRBD1,CASSLRQGPGELFF,TGTGCCAGTAGCCTACGACAGGGGCCCGGGGAGCTGTTTTTT
.,TRBV5-6,TRBJ2-7,TRBD1,CASSLARGLLNEQYF,TGTGCCAGCAGCTTGGCCAGGGGGCTTTTAAACGAGCAGTACTTC
.,TRBV7-9,TRBJ2-7,TRBD2,CASSRLLAGVSYEQYF,TGTGCCAGCAGCCGTCTACTAGCGGGGGTAAGCTACGAGCAGTACTTC
.,TRBV11-2,TRBJ2-2,TRBD2,CASSPRGGGANTGELFF,TGTGCCAGCAGCCCGCGAGGCGGGGGAGCGAACACCGGGGAGCTGTTTTTT
.,TRBV5-1,TRBJ2-7,TRBD1,CASRLNRGIGYEQYF,TGCGCCAGCCGCCTAAACAGGGGGATAGGCTACGAGCAGTACTTC
.,TRBV7-9,TRBJ2-1,.,CASSPRGDRISYNEQFF,TGTGCCAGCAGCCCGAGAGGGGACCGAATCTCCTACAATGAGCAGTTCTTC
.,TRBV7-3,TRBJ2-5,TRBD2,CASSLGGEGTQYF,TGTGCCAGCAGCTTAGGGGGGGAGGGGACCCAGTACTTC
.,TRBV18,TRBJ1-4,.,CASSPPGLTNEKLFF,TGTGCCAGCTCACCTCCGGGGCTAACTAATGAAAAACTGTTTTTT
.,TRBV5-1,TRBJ2-5,.,CASSPRVGETQYF,TGCGCCAGCAGCCCCAGGGTGGGGGAGACCCAGTACTTC
once,TRBV6-5,TRBJ1-1,TRBD1,CASSYGTRPGGAFF,TGTGCCAGCAGTTACGGGACGCGGCCAGGGGGGGCTTTCTTT
.,TRBV13,TRBJ2-1,.,CASSLGATYNEQFF,TGTGCCAGCAGCCTCGGGGCCACCTACAATGAGCAGTTCTTC
.,TRBV7-3,TRBJ1-2,.,CASSLKTPAPGFDYGYTF,TGTGCCAGCAGCTTAAAGACACCGGCCCCGGGATTCGACTATGGCTACACCTTC
.,TRBV7-2,TRBJ1-2,.,CASSPTGTPYGYTF,TGTGCCAGCAGCCCCACCGGGACACCATATGGCTACACCTTC
.,TRBV10-3,TRBJ2-2,.,CAIQPVGMDTGELFF,TGTGCCATCCAGCCTGTGGGGATGGACACCGGGGAGCTGTTTTTT
.,TRBV4-1,TRBJ1-3,.,CASSQVPDSGNTIYF,TGCGCCAGCAGCCAAGTCCCAGACTCTGGAAACACCATATATTTT
.,TRBV27,TRBJ1-1,.,CASVRLGPEETEAFF,TGTGCCAGCGTCCGACTGGGTCCAGAGGAGACTGAAGCTTTCTTT
.,TRBV28,TRBJ1-1,.,CASSPARQENTEAFF,TGTGCCAGCAGTCCTGCAAGACAGGAGAACACTGAAGCTTTCTTT
.,TRBV5-8,TRBJ2-7,TRBD2,CASSFSPTSGRTYEQYF,TGTGCCAGCAGCTTTTCCCCCACTAGCGGGAGGACCTACGAGCAGTACTTC
.,TRBV9,TRBJ2-2,.,CASSVEGPPHGELFF,TGTGCCAGCAGCGTAGAAGGCCCCCCCCACGGGGAGCTGTTTTTT
.,TRBV2,TRBJ1-2,.,CASSLPGYGYTF,TGTGCCAGCAGTCTTCCGGGCTATGGCTACACCTTC
.,TRBV6-5,TRBJ2-1,.,CASSYEGRNNEQFF,TGTGCCAGCAGTTATGAGGGGAGGAACAATGAGCAGTTCTTC
.,TRBV14,TRBJ2-7,TRBD2,CASSQAGTSDLFVEQYF,TGTGCCAGCAGCCAAGCTGGGACTAGCGATCTCTTTGTCGAGCAGTACTTC
.,TRBV7-9,TRBJ2-5,.,CASSLAETQYF,TGTGCCAGCAGCTTAGCAGAGACCCAGTACTTC
.,TRBV5-1,TRBJ2-1,.,CASSSQGNEQFF,TGCGCCAGCAGCTCACAGGGAAATGAGCAGTTCTTC
.,TRBV6-5,TRBJ1-5,.,CASSYSIYGNQPQHF,TGTGCCAGCAGTTACTCGATTTACGGCAATCAGCCCCAGCATTTT
.,TRBV12-2,TRBJ2-7,.,CASRLVPGTLLTYEQYF,TGTGCAAGTCGCTTAGTCCCCGGGACCCTCCTAACCTACGAGCAGTACTTC
.,TRBV7-2,TRBJ2-7,.,CASSLAGGGYEQYF,TGTGCCAGCAGCTTAGCGGGAGGGGGCTACGAGCAGTACTTC
.,TRBV9,TRBJ1-1,TRBD1,CASSPHRGEYTEAFF,TGTGCCAGCAGCCCGCACAGGGGGGAGTACACTGAAGCTTTCTTT